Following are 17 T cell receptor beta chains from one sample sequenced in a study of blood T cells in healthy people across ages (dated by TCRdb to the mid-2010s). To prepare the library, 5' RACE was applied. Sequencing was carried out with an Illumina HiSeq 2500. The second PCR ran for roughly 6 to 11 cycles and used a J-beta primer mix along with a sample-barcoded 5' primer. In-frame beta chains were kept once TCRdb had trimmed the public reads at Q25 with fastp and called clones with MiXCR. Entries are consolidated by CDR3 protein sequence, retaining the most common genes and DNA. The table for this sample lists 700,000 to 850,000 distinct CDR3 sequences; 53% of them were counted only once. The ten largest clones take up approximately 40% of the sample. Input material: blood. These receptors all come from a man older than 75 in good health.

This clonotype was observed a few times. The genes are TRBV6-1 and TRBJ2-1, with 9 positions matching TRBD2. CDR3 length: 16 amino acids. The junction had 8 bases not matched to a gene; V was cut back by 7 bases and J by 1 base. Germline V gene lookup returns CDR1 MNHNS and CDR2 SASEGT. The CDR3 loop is CASNGREGHSYNEQFF. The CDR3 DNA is TGTGCCAGCAACGGGCGGGAGGGCCATTCCTACAATGAGCAGTTCTTC.

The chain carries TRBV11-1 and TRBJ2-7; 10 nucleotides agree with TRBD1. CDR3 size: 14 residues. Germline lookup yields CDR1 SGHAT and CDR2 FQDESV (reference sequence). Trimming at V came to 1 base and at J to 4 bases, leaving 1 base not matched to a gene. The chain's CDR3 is CASSLEGQGYEQYF. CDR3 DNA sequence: TGTGCCAGCAGCTTAGAGGGACAGGGGTACGAGCAGTACTTC. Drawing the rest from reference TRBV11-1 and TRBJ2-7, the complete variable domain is EAEVAQSPRYKITEKSQAVAFWCDPISGHATLYWYRQILGQGPELLVQFQDESVVDDSQLPKDRFSAERLKGVDSTLKIQPAELGDSAMYLCASSLEGQGYEQYFGPGTRLTVT.

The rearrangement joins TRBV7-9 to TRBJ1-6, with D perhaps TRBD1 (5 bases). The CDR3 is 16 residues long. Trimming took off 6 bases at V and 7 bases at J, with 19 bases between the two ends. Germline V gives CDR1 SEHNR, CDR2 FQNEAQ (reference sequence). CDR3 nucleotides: TGTGCCAGCAGTTCCACGGCGGGGCTTTCGAATTCACCCCTCCACTTT. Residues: CASSSTAGLSNSPLHF.

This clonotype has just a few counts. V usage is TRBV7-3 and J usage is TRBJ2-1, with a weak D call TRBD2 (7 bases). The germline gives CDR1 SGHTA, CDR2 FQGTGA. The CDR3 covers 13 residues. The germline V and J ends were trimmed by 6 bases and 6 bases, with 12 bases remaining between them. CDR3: CASSHRGGNEQFF. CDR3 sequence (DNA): TGTGCCAGCAGTCATAGGGGGGGCAATGAGCAGTTCTTC.

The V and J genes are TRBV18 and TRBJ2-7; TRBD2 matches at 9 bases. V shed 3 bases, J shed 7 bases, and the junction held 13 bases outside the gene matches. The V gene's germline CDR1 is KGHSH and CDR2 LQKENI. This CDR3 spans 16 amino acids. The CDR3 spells CASSPGLAVPYNEQYF. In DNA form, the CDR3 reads TGTGCCAGCTCACCGGGACTAGCAGTGCCCTACAATGAGCAGTACTTC.

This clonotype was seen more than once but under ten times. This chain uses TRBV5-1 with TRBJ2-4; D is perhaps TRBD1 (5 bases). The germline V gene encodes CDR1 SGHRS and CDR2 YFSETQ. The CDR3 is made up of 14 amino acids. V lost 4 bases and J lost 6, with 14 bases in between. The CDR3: CASSRRQNANIQYF. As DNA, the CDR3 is TGCGCCAGCAGCCGCAGACAGAATGCAAACATTCAGTACTTC.

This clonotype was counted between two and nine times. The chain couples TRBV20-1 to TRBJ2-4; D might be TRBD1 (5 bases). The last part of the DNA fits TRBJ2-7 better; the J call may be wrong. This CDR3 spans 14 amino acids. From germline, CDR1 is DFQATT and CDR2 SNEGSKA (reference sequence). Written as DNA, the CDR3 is TGCAGTGCTACGCCCCAGGGTAGCTTGCACGAGCAGTACTTC. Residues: CSATPQGSLHEQYF.

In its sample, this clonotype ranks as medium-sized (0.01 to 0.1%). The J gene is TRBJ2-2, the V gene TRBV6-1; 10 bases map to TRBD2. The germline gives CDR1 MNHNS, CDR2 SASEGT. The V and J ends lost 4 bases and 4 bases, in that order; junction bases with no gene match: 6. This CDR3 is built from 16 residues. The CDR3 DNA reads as TGTGCCAGCAGTGCCCAGCGGGAGGGCCCCACCGGGGAGCTGTTTTTT. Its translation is CASSAQREGPTGELFF.

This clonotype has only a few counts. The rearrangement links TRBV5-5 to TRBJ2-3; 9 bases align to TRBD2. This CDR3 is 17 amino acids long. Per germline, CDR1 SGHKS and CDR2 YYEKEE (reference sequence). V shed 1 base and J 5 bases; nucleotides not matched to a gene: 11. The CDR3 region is CASSLWYGGRAGDTQYF. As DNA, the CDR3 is TGTGCCAGCAGCTTGTGGTATGGCGGGAGGGCCGGAGATACGCAGTATTTT. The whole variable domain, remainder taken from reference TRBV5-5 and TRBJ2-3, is DAGVTQSPTHLIKTRGQQVTLRCSPISGHKSVSWYQQVLGQGPQFIFQYYEKEERGRGNFPDRFSARQFPNYSSELNVNALLLGDSALYLCASSLWYGGRAGDTQYFGPGTRLTVL.

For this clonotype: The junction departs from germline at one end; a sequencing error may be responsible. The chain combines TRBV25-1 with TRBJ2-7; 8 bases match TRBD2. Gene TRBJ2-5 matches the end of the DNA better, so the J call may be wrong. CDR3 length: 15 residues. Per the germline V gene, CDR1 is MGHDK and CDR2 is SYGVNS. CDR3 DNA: TGTGCCGGCAGTGAATATACTAGCGGTGGAGAGACCCAGTACTTC. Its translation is CAGSEYTSGGETQYF.

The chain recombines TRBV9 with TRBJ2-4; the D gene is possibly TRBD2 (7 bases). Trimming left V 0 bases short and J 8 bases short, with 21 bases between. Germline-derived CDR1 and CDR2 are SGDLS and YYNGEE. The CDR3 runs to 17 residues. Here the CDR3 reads CASSVAGGRQKGDIQYF. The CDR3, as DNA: TGTGCCAGCAGCGTAGCCGGGGGGCGGCAGAAGGGAGACATTCAGTACTTC.

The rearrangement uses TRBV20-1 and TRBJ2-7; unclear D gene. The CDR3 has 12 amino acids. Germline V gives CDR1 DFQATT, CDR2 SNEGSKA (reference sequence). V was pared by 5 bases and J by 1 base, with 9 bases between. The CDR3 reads CSAWSSSYEQYF. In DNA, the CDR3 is TGCAGTGCTTGGTCCAGTTCCTACGAGCAGTACTTC.

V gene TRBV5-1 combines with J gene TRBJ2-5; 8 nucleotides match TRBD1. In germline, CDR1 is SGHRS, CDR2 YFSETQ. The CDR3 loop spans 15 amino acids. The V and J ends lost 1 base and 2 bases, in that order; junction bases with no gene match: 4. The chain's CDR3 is CASSLTGGRQETQYF. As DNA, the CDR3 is TGCGCCAGCAGCTTGACAGGGGGTCGGCAAGAGACCCAGTACTTC.

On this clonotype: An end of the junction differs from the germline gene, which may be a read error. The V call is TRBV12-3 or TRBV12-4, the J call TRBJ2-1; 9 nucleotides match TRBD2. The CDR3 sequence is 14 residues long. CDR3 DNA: TGTGCCAGCATGGTGGCGGGAGGGAAAGATGAGCAATTCTTC. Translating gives CASMVAGGKDEQFF.

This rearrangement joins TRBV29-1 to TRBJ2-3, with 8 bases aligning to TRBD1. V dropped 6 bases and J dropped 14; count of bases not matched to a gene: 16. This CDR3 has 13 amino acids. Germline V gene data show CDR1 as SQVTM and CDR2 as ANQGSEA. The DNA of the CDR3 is TGCAGCGTATTGACAGGGGAAGACAGATACGCGTATTTT. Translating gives CSVLTGEDRYAYF.

Here the CDR3 reads CASSFYRADTQYF. DNA of the CDR3: TGTGCCAGCAGCTTCTATAGGGCAGATACGCAGTATTTT. The V call is TRBV7-2, the J call TRBJ2-3; no clear D. Germline CDR1 is SGHTA and CDR2 is FQGNSA. Trimming removed 3 bases from V and 4 bases from J, with 8 bases in between. The CDR3 sequence is 13 residues long.

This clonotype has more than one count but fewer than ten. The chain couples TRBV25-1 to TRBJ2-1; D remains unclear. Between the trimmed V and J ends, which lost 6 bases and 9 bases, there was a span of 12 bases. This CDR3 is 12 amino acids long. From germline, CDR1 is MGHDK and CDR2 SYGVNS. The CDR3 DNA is TGTGCCAGCAGCCTCGGAACCCTTGAGCAGTTCTTC. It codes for CASSLGTLEQFF.